The TCR beta chain described here comes from a study of blood T cells in healthy people across ages. The second PCR ran about 6 to 11 cycles with a sample-barcoded 5' primer and J-beta primers. Every sample returned 2.5 million or more CDR3-containing paired-end reads. In TCRdb, the 5' RACE reads were re-called with MiXCR into one record per CDR3 protein. The table has around 870,000 distinct CDR3 sequences, about 28% seen once. This clonotype came up a few times. Its antigen is not identified. Just one base apart from a much larger clone, this may be a read error. Points from the study as a whole: More naive CD4+ cells and higher diversity were found in long-lived than in aged donors. Underestimates were what the diversity estimates from one million T cells were considered to be.

Sequencing was performed on blood. This TCR came from an elderly woman in good health.

The CDR3 spells CASSSMYNEQYF. The CDR3 DNA is TGTGCCAGCAGTTCCATGTACAATGAGCAGTACTTC. The chain combines TRBV6-2 or TRBV6-3 with TRBJ2-1; no clear D gene. The J call could be wrong; TRBJ2-7 is a better fit for the DNA end. Germline CDR1 reads MNHEY; CDR2 reads SVGEGT. The CDR3 sequence is 12 residues long.